This paragraph covers one T cell receptor beta chain sequence. This sample is drawn from a study of T-cell reconstitution after alpha-beta-depleted transplantation in children. Per germline, CDR1 MNHNS and CDR2 SASEGT. Trimming pared 6 bases from V and 4 bases from J, leaving 13 bases between. This CDR3 is built from 14 residues. Unique molecular identifiers were incorporated during preparation of the TCRbeta library. TCRdb fed the PCR reads into MiXCR, producing one record per CDR3 protein. Here the sample spans some 390,000 distinct CDR3 sequences, 20% being singletons. The input for sequencing was PBMCs from the stem cell graft donor, taken from the stem cell graft. The chain carries TRBV6-1 and TRBJ2-1; no firm D call. The receptor was isolated from a human donor who donated a stem cell graft to a child with acute myeloid leukemia. CDR3: CASRPGPRYNEQFF. CDR3 sequence (DNA): TGTGCCAGCAGACCGGGCCCAAGGTACAATGAGCAGTTCTTC.